The entry that follows covers one T cell receptor beta chain sequence. This sample is drawn from a study of blood T cell repertoires in COVID-19. The data were produced by immunoSEQ multiplex PCR, yet TCRdb's version contains in-frame clones alone and is incomplete. The table shows roughly 150,000 clones, with about 83% occurring only once. This sequence originates from a man aged 55 to 70 with acute or convalescent COVID-19. What was sequenced was peripheral blood.

The CDR3 sequence is CASSLPTGDTEAFF. The CDR3 DNA sequence: TGTGCCAGCAGCCTCCCTACAGGGGACACTGAAGCTTTCTTT. The rearrangement links TRBV28 to TRBJ1-1; 7 bases are a match to TRBD1. The germline CDR1 and CDR2 sequences are MDHEN and SYDVKM. V was pared by 6 bases and J by 3 bases, with 7 bases of the junction left unmatched. This CDR3 is 14 amino acids long.